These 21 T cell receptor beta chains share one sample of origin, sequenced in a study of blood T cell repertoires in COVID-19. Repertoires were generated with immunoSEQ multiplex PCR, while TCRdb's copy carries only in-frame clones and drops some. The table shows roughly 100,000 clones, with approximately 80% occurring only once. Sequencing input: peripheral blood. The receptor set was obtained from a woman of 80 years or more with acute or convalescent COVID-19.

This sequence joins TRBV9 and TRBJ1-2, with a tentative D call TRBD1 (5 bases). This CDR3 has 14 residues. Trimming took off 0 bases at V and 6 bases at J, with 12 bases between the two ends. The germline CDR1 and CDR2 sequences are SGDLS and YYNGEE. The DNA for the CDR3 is TGTGCCAGCAGCGTAGCCGGTTGGGGCCATGGCTACACCTTC. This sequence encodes CASSVAGWGHGYTF.

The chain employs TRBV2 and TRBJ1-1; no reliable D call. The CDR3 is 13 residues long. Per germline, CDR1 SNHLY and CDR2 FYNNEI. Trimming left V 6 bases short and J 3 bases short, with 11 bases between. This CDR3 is CASRELGDTEAFF. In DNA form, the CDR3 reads TGTGCCAGCAGGGAGCTCGGGGACACTGAAGCTTTCTTT.

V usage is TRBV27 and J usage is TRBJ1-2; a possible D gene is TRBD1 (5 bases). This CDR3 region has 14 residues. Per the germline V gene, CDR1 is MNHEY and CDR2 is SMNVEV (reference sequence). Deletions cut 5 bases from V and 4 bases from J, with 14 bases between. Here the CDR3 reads CASSTGSASYGYTF. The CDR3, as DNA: TGTGCCAGCAGTACAGGTTCGGCGTCCTATGGCTACACCTTC.

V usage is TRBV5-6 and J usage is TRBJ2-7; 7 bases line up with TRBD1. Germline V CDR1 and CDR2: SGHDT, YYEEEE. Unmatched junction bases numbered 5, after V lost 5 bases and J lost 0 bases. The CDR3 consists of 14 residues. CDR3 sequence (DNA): TGTGCCAGCAGTCGGGGACAGAGCTCCTACGAGCAGTACTTC. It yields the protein CASSRGQSSYEQYF.

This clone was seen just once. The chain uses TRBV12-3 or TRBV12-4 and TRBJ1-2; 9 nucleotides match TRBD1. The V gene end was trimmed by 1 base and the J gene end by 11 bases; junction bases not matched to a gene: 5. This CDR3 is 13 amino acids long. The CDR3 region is CASSLDRGRGYTF. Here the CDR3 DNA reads TGTGCCAGCAGTTTAGACAGGGGGCGCGGGTACACCTTC.

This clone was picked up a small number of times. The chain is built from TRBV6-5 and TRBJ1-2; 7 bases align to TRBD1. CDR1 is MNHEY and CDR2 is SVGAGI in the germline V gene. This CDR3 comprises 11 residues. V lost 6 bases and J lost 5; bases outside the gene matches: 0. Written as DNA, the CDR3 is TGTGCCAGCAGACAGGGGTATGGCTACACCTTC. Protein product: CASRQGYGYTF.

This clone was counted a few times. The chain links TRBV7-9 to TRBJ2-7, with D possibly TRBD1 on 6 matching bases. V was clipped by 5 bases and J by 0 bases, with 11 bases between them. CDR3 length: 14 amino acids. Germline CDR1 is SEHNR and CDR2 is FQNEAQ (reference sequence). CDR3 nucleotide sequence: TGTGCCAGCAGCAAGACAGGAAACTCCTACGAGCAGTACTTC. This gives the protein CASSKTGNSYEQYF.

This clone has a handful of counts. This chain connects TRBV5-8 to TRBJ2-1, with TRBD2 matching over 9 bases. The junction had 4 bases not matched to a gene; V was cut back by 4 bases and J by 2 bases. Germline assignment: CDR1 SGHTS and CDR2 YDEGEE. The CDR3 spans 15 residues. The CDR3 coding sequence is TGTGCCAGCAGCCGCGGGAGGGCAACCTACAATGAGCAGTTCTTC. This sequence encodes CASSRGRATYNEQFF.

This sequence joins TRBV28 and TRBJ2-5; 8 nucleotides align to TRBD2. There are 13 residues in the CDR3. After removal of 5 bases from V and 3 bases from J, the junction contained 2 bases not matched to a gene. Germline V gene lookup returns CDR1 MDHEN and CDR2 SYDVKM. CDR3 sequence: CASSPGGEETQYF. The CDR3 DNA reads TGTGCCAGCAGTCCGGGGGGGGAAGAGACCCAGTACTTC.

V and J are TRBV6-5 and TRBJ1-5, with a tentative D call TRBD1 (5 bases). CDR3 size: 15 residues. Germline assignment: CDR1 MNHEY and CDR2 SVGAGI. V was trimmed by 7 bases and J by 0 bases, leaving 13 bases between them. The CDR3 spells CASTGQLNSNQPQHF. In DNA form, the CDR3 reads TGTGCCAGCACAGGGCAGCTAAATAGCAATCAGCCCCAGCATTTT.

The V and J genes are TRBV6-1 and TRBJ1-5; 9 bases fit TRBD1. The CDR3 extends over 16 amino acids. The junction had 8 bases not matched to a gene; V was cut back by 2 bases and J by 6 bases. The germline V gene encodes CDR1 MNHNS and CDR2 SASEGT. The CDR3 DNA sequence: TGTGCCAGCAGTGAACGGGACAGGGCAGGAGGTCAGCCCCAGCATTTT. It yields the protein CASSERDRAGGQPQHF.

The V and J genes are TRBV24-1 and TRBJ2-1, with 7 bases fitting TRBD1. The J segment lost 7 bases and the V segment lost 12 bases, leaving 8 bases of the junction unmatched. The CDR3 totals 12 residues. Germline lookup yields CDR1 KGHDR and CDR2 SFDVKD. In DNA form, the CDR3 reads TGTGCCGTTTTGACAGGGAATAATGAGCAGTTCTTC. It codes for CAVLTGNNEQFF.

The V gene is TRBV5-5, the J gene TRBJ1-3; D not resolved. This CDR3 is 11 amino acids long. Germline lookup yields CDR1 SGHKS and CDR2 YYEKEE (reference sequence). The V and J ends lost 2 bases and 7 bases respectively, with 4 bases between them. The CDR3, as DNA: TGTGCCAGCAGCTTTCAGAACACCATATATTTT. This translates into CASSFQNTIYF.

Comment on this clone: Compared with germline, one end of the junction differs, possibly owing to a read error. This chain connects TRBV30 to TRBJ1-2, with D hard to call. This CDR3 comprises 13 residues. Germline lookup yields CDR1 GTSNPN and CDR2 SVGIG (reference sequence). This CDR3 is CAWSVAANSGYTF. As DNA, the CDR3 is TGTGCCTGGAGTGTTGCGGCGAACTCTGGCTACACCTTC.

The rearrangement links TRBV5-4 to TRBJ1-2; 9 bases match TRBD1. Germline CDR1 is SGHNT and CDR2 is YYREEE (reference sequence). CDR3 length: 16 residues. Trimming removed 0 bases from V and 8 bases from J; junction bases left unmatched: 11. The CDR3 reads CASSLALGTGLTGYTF. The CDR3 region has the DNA TGTGCCAGCAGCTTGGCCCTGGGGACAGGGTTAACGGGCTACACCTTC.

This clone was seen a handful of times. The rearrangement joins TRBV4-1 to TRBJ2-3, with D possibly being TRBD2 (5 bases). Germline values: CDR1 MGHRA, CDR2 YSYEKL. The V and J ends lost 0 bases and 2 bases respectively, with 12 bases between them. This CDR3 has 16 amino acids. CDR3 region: CASSQDPGGPTDTQYF. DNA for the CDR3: TGCGCCAGCAGCCAAGATCCGGGCGGGCCCACAGATACGCAGTATTTT.

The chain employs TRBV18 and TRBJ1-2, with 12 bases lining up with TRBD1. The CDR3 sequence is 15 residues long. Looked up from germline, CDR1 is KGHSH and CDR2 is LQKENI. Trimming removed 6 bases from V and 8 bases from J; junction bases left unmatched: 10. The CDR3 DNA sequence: TGTGCCAGCTCGCCGGGACAGGGGGCGCAAGGCGGCTACACCTTC. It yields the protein CASSPGQGAQGGYTF.

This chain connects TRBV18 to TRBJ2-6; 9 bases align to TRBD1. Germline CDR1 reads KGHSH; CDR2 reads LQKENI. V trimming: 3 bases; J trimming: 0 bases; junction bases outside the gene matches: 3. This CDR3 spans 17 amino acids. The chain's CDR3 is CASSPGQGGSGANVLTF. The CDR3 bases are TGTGCCAGCTCACCGGGACAGGGCGGCTCTGGGGCCAACGTCCTGACTTTC.

For the CDR3, the DNA is TGTGCCAGCAACTTAGGAGCGAAAGACGGCTACACCTTC. Encoded protein: CASNLGAKDGYTF. The rearrangement joins TRBV12-3 or TRBV12-4 to TRBJ1-2; D is undetermined. The CDR3 is 13 amino acids. Trimming took off 7 bases at V and 8 bases at J, with 17 bases between the two ends.

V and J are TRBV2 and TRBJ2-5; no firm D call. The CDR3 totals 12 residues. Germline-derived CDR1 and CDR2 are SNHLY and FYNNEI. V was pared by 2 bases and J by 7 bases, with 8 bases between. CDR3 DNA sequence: TGTGCCAGCAGTGAACAGGAAGTGACCCAGTACTTC. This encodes CASSEQEVTQYF.

CDR3 sequence (DNA): TGTGCCAGCAGTCTAAGCGGACAGGGCTATGGCTACACCTTC. Its translation: CASSLSGQGYGYTF. V is TRBV11-2 and J is TRBJ1-2; 8 bases align to TRBD1. Germline CDR1 SGHAT, CDR2 FQNNGV. Germline trimming cut 6 bases from V and 4 bases from J; bases unmatched to any gene: 7. This CDR3 has 14 residues.